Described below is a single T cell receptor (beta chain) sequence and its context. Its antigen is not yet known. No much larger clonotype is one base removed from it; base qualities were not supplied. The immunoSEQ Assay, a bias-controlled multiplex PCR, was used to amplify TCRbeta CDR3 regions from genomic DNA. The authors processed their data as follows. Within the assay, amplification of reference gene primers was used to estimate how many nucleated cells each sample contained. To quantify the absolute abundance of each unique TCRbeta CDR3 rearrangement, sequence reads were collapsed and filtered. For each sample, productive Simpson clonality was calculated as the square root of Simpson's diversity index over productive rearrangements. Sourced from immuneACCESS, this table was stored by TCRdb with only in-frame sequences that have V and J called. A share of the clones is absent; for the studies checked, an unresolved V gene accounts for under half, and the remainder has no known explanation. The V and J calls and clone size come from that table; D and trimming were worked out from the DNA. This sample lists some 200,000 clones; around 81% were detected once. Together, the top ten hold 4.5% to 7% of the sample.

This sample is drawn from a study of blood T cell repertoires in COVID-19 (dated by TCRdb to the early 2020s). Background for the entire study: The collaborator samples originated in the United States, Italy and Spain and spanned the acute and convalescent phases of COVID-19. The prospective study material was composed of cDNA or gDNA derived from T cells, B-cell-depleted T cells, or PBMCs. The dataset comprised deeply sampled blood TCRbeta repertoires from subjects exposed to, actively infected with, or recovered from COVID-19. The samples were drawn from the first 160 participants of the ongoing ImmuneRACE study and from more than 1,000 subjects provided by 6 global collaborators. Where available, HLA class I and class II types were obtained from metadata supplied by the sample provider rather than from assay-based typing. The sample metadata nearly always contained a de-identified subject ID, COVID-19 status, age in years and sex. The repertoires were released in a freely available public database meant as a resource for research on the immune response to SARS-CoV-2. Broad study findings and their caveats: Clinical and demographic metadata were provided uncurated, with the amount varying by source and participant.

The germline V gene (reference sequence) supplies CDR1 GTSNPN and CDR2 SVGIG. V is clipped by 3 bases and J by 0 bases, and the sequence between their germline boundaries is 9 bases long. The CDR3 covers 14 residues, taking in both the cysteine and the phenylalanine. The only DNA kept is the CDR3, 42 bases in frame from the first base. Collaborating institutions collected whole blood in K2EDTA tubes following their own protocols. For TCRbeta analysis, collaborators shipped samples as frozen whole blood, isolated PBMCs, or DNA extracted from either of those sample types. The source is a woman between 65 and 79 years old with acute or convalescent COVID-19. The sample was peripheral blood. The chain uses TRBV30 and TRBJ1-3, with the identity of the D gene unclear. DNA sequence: TGTGCCTGGAGGGTAGCGGGCTCTGGAAACACCATATATTTT. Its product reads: CAWRVAGSGNTIYF.